These 31 T cell receptor beta chains were sequenced from one sample in a study of T cell repertoires in cytomegalovirus infection. No antigens are known for them. TCRdb re-called the reads with MiXCR, one entry per CDR3 protein. The table lists about 68,000 distinct CDR3 sequences, under 25% of them singletons, with 65% to 85% in the top ten. Sequencing used PBMCs, sequenced either directly or after in vitro stimulation (not recorded which). The receptors stem from a human donor in good health (CMV status not recorded). Some clones in this sample may be carry-over from other donors' samples.

This sequence joins TRBV5-1 and TRBJ1-1; D remains ambiguous. The germline CDR1 and CDR2 sequences are SGHRS and YFSETQ. V lost 1 base to trimming and J lost 4 bases, with 8 bases between them. The CDR3 sequence is 13 residues long. CDR3 loop: CASSLSAGTEAFF. The CDR3 region has the DNA TGCGCCAGCAGCTTGAGCGCAGGCACTGAAGCTTTCTTT.

The J gene is TRBJ1-5, the V gene TRBV7-2; tentatively, D is TRBD1 (5 bases). V was clipped by 5 bases and J by 5 bases, with 13 bases between them. Looked up from germline, CDR1 is SGHTA and CDR2 is FQGNSA. CDR3 length equals 14 residues. The CDR3 sequence is CASSQQGVDQPQHF. The CDR3 bases are TGTGCCAGCAGCCAGCAGGGTGTAGATCAGCCCCAGCATTTT.

This clonotype was observed many times. The chain employs TRBV7-8 and TRBJ2-4; perhaps TRBD1 as D (6 bases). V was shortened by 4 bases and J by 0 bases, with 22 bases between the two germline ends. Germline loops: CDR1 SGHVS, CDR2 FQNEAQ. This CDR3 contains 19 residues. The CDR3 loop is CASSWERTVRTSAKNIQYF. For the CDR3, the DNA is TGTGCCAGCAGCTGGGAGCGGACAGTCCGAACTTCAGCCAAAAACATTCAGTACTTC.

This clonotype appeared a few times. The V and J genes are TRBV6-6 and TRBJ2-1, with TRBD1 matching over 10 bases. The CDR3 is 17 residues long. Germline CDR1 is MNHNY and CDR2 is SVGAGI (reference sequence). The V gene end was trimmed by 2 bases and the J gene end by 1 base; junction bases not matched to a gene: 5. The CDR3 bases are TGTGCCAGCAGTTACCCCTCGGGACAGGGGTCCTACAATGAGCAGTTCTTC. Protein: CASSYPSGQGSYNEQFF.

With respect to this clonotype: This could be a read error, since a much larger clone is one nucleotide away. V is TRBV12-3 or TRBV12-4 and J is TRBJ2-7; 7 bases are a match to TRBD1. The trim removed 6 bases at V and 3 bases at J, leaving 5 bases unmatched. There are 13 residues in the CDR3. CDR3 residues: CASRRDRDYEQYF. CDR3 coding DNA: TGTGCCAGCAGACGGGACAGAGACTACGAGCAGTACTTC.

This clonotype was seen only a few times. The gene calls are TRBV19 and TRBJ1-1; no reliable D call. Germline V gene lookup returns CDR1 LNHDA and CDR2 SQIVND (reference sequence). V was cut by 9 bases and J by 4 bases, with 21 bases left in between. CDR3 length: 15 amino acids. This chain's CDR3 is CASRRVQLIGTEAFF. As DNA, the CDR3 is TGTGCCAGCCGTCGTGTTCAGCTCATCGGCACTGAAGCTTTCTTT.

V and J are TRBV24-1 and TRBJ2-5; 9 bases map to TRBD1. This CDR3 is 15 amino acids long. The V gene end was trimmed by 5 bases and the J gene end by 5 bases; junction bases not matched to a gene: 8. Germline lookup yields CDR1 KGHDR and CDR2 SFDVKD. In DNA, the CDR3 is TGTGCCACCAGTGTCCCCACCGGGACAGGGGAGACCCAGTACTTC. Translating gives CATSVPTGTGETQYF.

There are many counts of this clonotype. This chain connects TRBV4-3 to TRBJ1-1, with TRBD1 matching over 7 bases. After removal of 3 bases from V and 0 bases from J, the junction contained 1 base not matched to a gene. The CDR3 is 14 amino acids. Germline V gene data show CDR1 as LGHNA and CDR2 as YSLEER. CDR3: CASSQTGMNTEAFF. CDR3 in DNA: TGCGCCAGCAGCCAGACAGGGATGAACACTGAAGCTTTCTTT.

This clonotype turned up a few times. The chain joins TRBV20-1 to TRBJ2-3, with 8 bases lining up with TRBD1. The CDR3 runs to 15 residues. Germline assignment: CDR1 DFQATT and CDR2 SNEGSKA (reference sequence). Trimming cost V 3 bases and J 1 base; bases outside gene matches: 6. The CDR3 here is CSAREDRGGTDTQYF. The CDR3 nucleotides read TGCAGTGCTAGGGAAGACAGGGGCGGCACAGATACGCAGTATTTT.

This clonotype occurred a few times. The DNA of the CDR3 is TGTGCCATCAGTGAGTCTGGTACCTCTGGAAACACCATATATTTT. As protein: CAISESGTSGNTIYF. The rearrangement joins TRBV10-3 to TRBJ1-3; no clear D. V was clipped by 0 bases and J by 0 bases, with 6 bases between them. The CDR3 loop spans 15 amino acids. From germline, CDR1 is ENHRY and CDR2 SYGVKD.

There are a few counts of this clonotype. The V call is TRBV7-6, the J call TRBJ2-7, with D unresolved. V lost 1 base and J lost 10, with 11 bases in between. This CDR3 is 12 amino acids long. Germline assignment: CDR1 SGHVS and CDR2 FNYEAQ. The CDR3 DNA reads as TGTGCCAGCAGCTTAGTTCCCGAGTACCAGTACGTC. It translates to CASSLVPEYQYV.

The V gene is TRBV6-2 or TRBV6-3, the J gene TRBJ1-5, with D possibly being TRBD1 (5 bases). The CDR3 is 16 amino acids. V lost 0 bases and J lost 1, with 10 bases in between. The germline gives CDR1 MNHEY, CDR2 SVGEGT. DNA for the CDR3: TGTGCCAGCAGTTACTCGCAGGGTATCAGCAATCAGCCCCAGCATTTT. This sequence encodes CASSYSQGISNQPQHF.

This clonotype was found many times. The chain couples TRBV7-2 to TRBJ2-5, with a weak D call TRBD1 (5 bases). Germline CDR1 SGHTA, CDR2 FQGNSA. CDR3 size: 14 residues. Deletions cut 2 bases from V and 1 base from J, with 8 bases between. CDR3 sequence reads: CASSLNTGQETQYF. Here the CDR3 DNA reads TGTGCCAGCAGCTTAAACACAGGCCAAGAGACCCAGTACTTC.

This clonotype appeared many times. V is TRBV6-2 or TRBV6-3 and J is TRBJ2-7; TRBD1 or TRBD2 may be the D gene (7 bases each). The CDR3 length is 17 residues. Trimming shortened V by 2 bases and J by 2 bases, and 19 bases separated the two germline ends. Per the germline V gene, CDR1 is MNHEY and CDR2 is SVGEGT. CDR3 loop: CASSYVPGGGETYEQYV. For the CDR3, the DNA is TGTGCCAGCAGTTACGTACCAGGGGGGGGCGAGACCTACGAGCAGTACGTC.

This clonotype was seen repeatedly, ten times or more. The chain carries TRBV7-2 and TRBJ2-3, with D unresolved. In germline, CDR1 is SGHTA, CDR2 FQGNSA. V gave up 1 base and J gave up 5 bases, with 10 bases separating them. This CDR3 has 14 amino acids. This CDR3 reads CASSLELRQDTQYF. The CDR3 DNA reads as TGTGCCAGCAGCTTAGAATTGCGTCAAGATACGCAGTATTTT.

DNA of the CDR3: TGTGCCAGTAGATCCCCAGCCGGGCCCCAGCATTTT. Translating it yields CASRSPAGPQHF. The V call is TRBV19, the J call TRBJ1-5; D is unresolved. The V end was cut by 6 bases, the J end by 9 bases, with 12 bases between. The CDR3 loop spans 12 amino acids. Germline-derived CDR1 and CDR2 are LNHDA and SQIVND (reference sequence).

The CDR3 DNA reads TGTGCCAGCAGAAGCGGGAGAGGGGGAGATACGCAGTATTTT. Encoded protein: CASRSGRGGDTQYF. V is TRBV6-2 or TRBV6-3 and J is TRBJ2-3; 8 bases match TRBD2. V lost 6 bases to trimming and J lost 5 bases; unmatched junction nucleotides: 7. The CDR3 runs 14 residues. From germline, CDR1 is MNHEY and CDR2 SVGEGT.

This clonotype was detected only a few times. The V call is TRBV4-3, the J call TRBJ2-3; 10 bases are a match to TRBD2. CDR3 length: 16 amino acids. Trimming at V came to 2 bases and at J to 0 bases, leaving 2 bases not matched to a gene. CDR1 is LGHNA and CDR2 is YSLEER in the germline V gene. The CDR3 sequence is CASSQLAGASTDTQYF. For the CDR3, the DNA is TGCGCCAGCAGCCAACTAGCGGGAGCAAGCACAGATACGCAGTATTTT.

This clonotype was counted a few times. The chain joins TRBV7-2 to TRBJ1-1; D remains unclear. CDR3 length equals 11 residues. The V and J ends lost 3 bases and 7 bases respectively, with 6 bases between them. Looked up from germline, CDR1 is SGHTA and CDR2 is FQGNSA. DNA for the CDR3: TGTGCCAGCAGCTTTATGGGTGAAGCTTTCTTT. Residues: CASSFMGEAFF.

J is TRBJ2-3 and V is TRBV6-1; TRBD2 is a possible D gene (7 bases). Looked up from germline, CDR1 is MNHNS and CDR2 is SASEGT. Trimming stripped 5 bases from V and 4 bases from J, with 16 bases between. The CDR3 runs 15 residues. CDR3 amino acids: CASSLRGGGPDTQYF. For the CDR3, the DNA is TGTGCCAGCAGTCTTAGGGGGGGGGGCCCAGATACGCAGTATTTT.

DNA for the CDR3: TGTGCCAGTAGCCCGGGACGGTTCATGAACACTGAAGCTTTCTTT. Its translation: CASSPGRFMNTEAFF. The chain recombines TRBV19 with TRBJ1-1; TRBD1 might be the D (5 bases). Germline loops: CDR1 LNHDA, CDR2 SQIVND (reference sequence). V shed 6 bases and J shed 0 bases, with 14 bases lying between them. CDR3 size: 15 residues. Looking up the rest from reference TRBV19 and TRBJ1-1 gives the full variable domain: DGGITQSPKYLFRKEGQNVTLSCEQNLNHDAMYWYRQDPGQGLRLIYYSQIVNDFQKGDIAEGYSVSREKKESFPLTVTSAQKNPTAFYLCASSPGRFMNTEAFFGQGTRLTVV.

The CDR3 coding sequence is TGTGCCAGCACCCCGCCCTTTGGGGAGGTGACTGGAAACACCATATATTTT. This gives the protein CASTPPFGEVTGNTIYF. V gene TRBV2 combines with J gene TRBJ1-3; D call uncertain. The germline V gene has CDR1 SNHLY and CDR2 FYNNEI. V dropped 7 bases and J dropped 2 bases, with 21 bases sitting between them. The CDR3 sequence is 17 residues long.

This sequence joins TRBV4-2 and TRBJ2-7; unclear D gene. CDR1 is LGHNA and CDR2 is YNFKEQ in the germline V gene. Trimming left V 4 bases short and J 5 bases short, with 12 bases between. The CDR3 loop spans 13 amino acids. Written as DNA, the CDR3 is TGTGCCAGCAGCCTAACTCTTTCGGACGAGCAGTACGTC. Protein sequence: CASSLTLSDEQYV.

The table lists this clonotype with many counts. CDR3 sequence reads: CASSFLRGFQPQHF. The CDR3 coding sequence is TGTGCCAGCAGCTTTTTAAGGGGGTTTCAGCCCCAGCATTTT. V and J are TRBV7-4 and TRBJ1-5, with D perhaps matching TRBD1 (6 bases). Looked up from germline, CDR1 is SGHVT and CDR2 is SQSDAQ. Between the trimmed V and J ends, which lost 3 bases and 6 bases, there was a span of 12 bases. CDR3 length: 14 residues. Full variable domain (outside the CDR3, taken from reference TRBV7-4 and TRBJ1-5): GAGVSQSPRYKVAKRGRDVALRCDSISGHVTLYWYRQTLGQGSEVLTYSQSDAQRDKSGRPSGRFSAERPERSVSTLKIQRTEQGDSAVYLCASSFLRGFQPQHFGDGTRLSIL.

The J gene is TRBJ1-4, the V gene TRBV5-1, with D uncertain. Trimming removed 0 bases from V and 7 bases from J, with 10 bases in between. The CDR3 is 14 amino acids. Germline V gene sequence: CDR1 SGHRS, CDR2 YFSETQ. CDR3 region: CASSLGREPEKLFF. The CDR3 DNA is TGCGCCAGCAGCTTGGGGAGGGAACCTGAAAAACTGTTTTTT.

This clonotype has ten or more counts. The chain recombines TRBV7-2 with TRBJ1-2; 9 nucleotides line up with TRBD1. The V and J ends lost 2 bases and 6 bases, in that order; junction bases with no gene match: 4. Germline V gene lookup returns CDR1 SGHTA and CDR2 FQGNSA. The CDR3 contains 14 residues. The CDR3 nucleotides are TGTGCCAGCAGCTTAAATCGACAGGGGGATGGCTACACCTTC. It yields the protein CASSLNRQGDGYTF.

In its sample, this clonotype was seen a few times. The genes are TRBV11-2 and TRBJ2-2; TRBD1 matches 8 bases. This CDR3 has 15 residues. Germline values: CDR1 SGHAT, CDR2 FQNNGV. Trimming at V came to 5 bases and at J to 2 bases, leaving 4 bases not matched to a gene. DNA of the CDR3: TGTGCCAGCAGCGAGGACAGGGTCAACACCGGGGAGCTGTTTTTT. This sequence encodes CASSEDRVNTGELFF. The full variable domain, with the rest looked up from reference TRBV11-2 and TRBJ2-2, is EAGVAQSPRYKIIEKRQSVAFWCNPISGHATLYWYQQILGQGPKLLIQFQNNGVVDDSQLPKDRFSAERLKGVDSTLKIQPAKLEDSAVYLCASSEDRVNTGELFFGEGSRLTVL.

This clonotype was detected a few times. V and J are TRBV12-3 or TRBV12-4 and TRBJ2-1; D gene ambiguous. V dropped 6 bases and J dropped 5 bases, with 11 bases sitting between them. This CDR3 is 13 amino acids long. The CDR3 is CASSPHSNNEQFF. CDR3 coding DNA: TGTGCCAGCAGCCCCCACAGTAACAATGAGCAGTTCTTC.

There are many counts of this clonotype. This chain connects TRBV11-2 to TRBJ2-5; tentatively, D is TRBD1 (5 bases). This CDR3 is built from 13 residues. CDR1 and CDR2 (germline): SGHAT, FQNNGV. Trimming stripped 4 bases from V and 2 bases from J, with 8 bases between. Here the CDR3 DNA reads TGTGCCAGCAGCTCTGGACATCAAGAGACCCAGTACTTC. It yields the protein CASSSGHQETQYF.

In the case of this clonotype: Without the conserved terminal phenylalanine or tryptophan, this CDR3 likely stems from a read error. The chain links TRBV7-2 to TRBJ2-7; unclear D gene. The germline CDR1 and CDR2 sequences are SGHTA and FQGNSA. This CDR3 comprises 14 residues. Trimming took 4 bases from V and 0 from J, leaving 10 bases between them. CDR3 residues: CASSSSRGSYEQYE. The CDR3 DNA reads TGTGCCAGCAGCTCATCACGTGGCTCCTACGAGCAGTACGAG.

This chain connects TRBV7-6 to TRBJ2-4, with D perhaps matching TRBD2 (6 bases). CDR1 and CDR2 from the germline V gene are SGHVS and FNYEAQ. The CDR3 runs to 19 residues. Trimming pared 5 bases from V and 1 base from J, leaving 24 bases between. CDR3 nucleotide sequence: TGTGCCAGCAGCGTCGACGTGGGGGGAGGAGCCTTTGCCAAAAACATTCAGTACTTC. This translates into CASSVDVGGGAFAKNIQYF. Filled out from reference TRBV7-6 and TRBJ2-4, the complete variable domain reads GAGVSQSPRYKVTKRGQDVALRCDPISGHVSLYWYRQALGQGPEFLTYFNYEAQQDKSGLPNDRFSAERPEGSISTLTIQRTEQRDSAMYRCASSVDVGGGAFAKNIQYFGAGTRLSVL.